This T cell receptor (beta chain) is drawn from a study of T cells in Graves' hyperthyroidism and ophthalmopathy. Study results and limitations: Researchers report that a 13 V-J model separated ophthalmopathy from stable hyperthyroidism.

TCR beta CDR3 regions were amplified from RNA. An initial round of RT-PCR targeting the TCR CDR3 relied on the HTBI primer set. TCRdb recomputed calls from the multiplex PCR reads with MiXCR, one row per CDR3 protein. This table has a few hundred thousand distinct CDR3 sequences, roughly 12% appearing once. CDR1 MNHEY and CDR2 SMNVEV come from the germline V gene (reference sequence). The length of the CDR3 is 13 residues. About this clonotype: Its specificity is not known.

Lactation, pregnancy, other autoimmune disease or uncontrolled infection led to exclusion of patients. The PBMCs were taken from under 12 ml of fresh peripheral blood. This TCR was sampled from a man aged 30-40 years with Graves' hyperthyroidism that later progressed to Graves' ophthalmopathy. Sequenced: blood. The V and J genes are TRBV27 and TRBJ2-3; D uncertain. The end of the DNA is better explained by TRBJ1-5, so the J call may be wrong. CDR3 region: CASSPTWADTQHF. CDR3 DNA: TGTGCCAGCAGTCCGACTTGGGCAGATACGCAGCATTTT.